The 22 T cell receptor beta chains below all came from one sample that was sequenced in a study of T cell changes during pregnancy in multiple sclerosis. TCRdb keeps only in-frame clones here, not all; method: immunoSEQ multiplex PCR. The table includes some 59,000 clones, roughly 91% detected once. The source was peripheral blood, collected in the second trimester of pregnancy. Receptors originate from a female donor with multiple sclerosis, enrolled in a pregnancy study.

Notes on this clone: Other DNA sequences within the sample encode an identical CDR3. The rearrangement joins TRBV5-1 to TRBJ1-4; perhaps TRBD1 as D (6 bases). The V gene lost 1 base and the J gene lost 5 bases, with 6 bases spanning the gap. This CDR3 has 13 amino acids. Per germline, CDR1 SGHRS and CDR2 YFSETQ. As DNA, the CDR3 is TGCGCCAGCAGCTTGCAGGGGAATGAAAAACTGTTTTTT. Protein product: CASSLQGNEKLFF.

The chain combines TRBV9 with TRBJ1-2, with no clear D. In germline, CDR1 is SGDLS, CDR2 YYNGEE. Trimming left V 3 bases short and J 2 bases short, with 5 bases between. The CDR3 covers 12 residues. CDR3 nucleotides: TGTGCCAGCAGCGGAGGAAACTATGGCTACACCTTC. Translated, it gives CASSGGNYGYTF.

This chain's CDR3 is CASSPTRGATEAFF. The CDR3 nucleotides read TGTGCCAGCAGCCCAACCAGGGGTGCCACTGAAGCTTTCTTT. The chain links TRBV7-3 to TRBJ1-1; perhaps TRBD1 as D (6 bases). Trimming left V 5 bases short and J 4 bases short, with 14 bases between. The CDR3 runs to 14 residues. Germline values: CDR1 SGHTA, CDR2 FQGTGA. Filled out from reference TRBV7-3 and TRBJ1-1, the complete variable domain reads GAGVSQTPSNKVTEKGKYVELRCDPISGHTALYWYRQSLGQGPEFLIYFQGTGAADDSGLPNDRFFAVRPEGSVSTLKIQRTERGDSAVYLCASSPTRGATEAFFGQGTRLTVV.

The chain couples TRBV6-5 to TRBJ2-7, with D perhaps TRBD1 (6 bases). The V gene's germline CDR1 is MNHEY and CDR2 SVGAGI. Trimming cost V 2 bases and J 1 base, with 9 bases left between them. There are 14 residues in the CDR3. CDR3 loop: CASSYRGFSYEQYF. CDR3 in DNA: TGTGCCAGCAGTTACAGGGGGTTTTCCTACGAGCAGTACTTC.

The rearrangement links TRBV21-1 to TRBJ2-7; TRBD1, the D gene given by the table, was not confirmed from the DNA. TRBV21-1 corresponds to a pseudogene. The length of the CDR3 is 17 residues. Here the CDR3 reads CASTATGRRQFSYEQYF. DNA of the CDR3: TGTGCCAGCACCGCGACCGGTAGGAGACAGTTCTCCTACGAGCAGTACTTC.

The chain joins TRBV6-1 to TRBJ1-2, with D possibly matching TRBD1 (5 bases). Germline-derived CDR1 and CDR2 are MNHNS and SASEGT. Trimming pared 6 bases from V and 8 bases from J, leaving 19 bases between. The CDR3 is 14 amino acids. The CDR3 nucleotides are TGTGCCAGCAGGGCAGATTCAGGGTTTTACGGCTACACCTTC. Residues: CASRADSGFYGYTF.

The V and J genes are TRBV7-8 and TRBJ2-5; D may be TRBD2 (5 bases). The length of the CDR3 is 16 residues. Germline V gene sequence: CDR1 SGHVS, CDR2 FQNEAQ. V lost 2 bases and J lost 5, with 18 bases in between. CDR3 nucleotide sequence: TGTGCCAGCAGCTTAACGGGCACCGGGGTGAGGGAGACCCAGTACTTC. It specifies CASSLTGTGVRETQYF.

The J gene is TRBJ2-7, the V gene TRBV7-9; TRBD1 is a possible D gene (5 bases). The CDR3 has 13 amino acids. Trimming removed 4 bases from V and 4 bases from J, with 11 bases in between. CDR1 is SEHNR and CDR2 is FQNEAQ in the germline V gene (reference sequence). CDR3 bases: TGTGCCAGCAGCTCGCTCTCAGGGTACGAGCAGTACTTC. Protein sequence: CASSSLSGYEQYF.

The chain recombines TRBV5-5 with TRBJ1-4; D remains unclear. CDR3 length: 14 residues. V dropped 4 bases and J dropped 4 bases, with 11 bases sitting between them. Looked up from germline, CDR1 is SGHKS and CDR2 is YYEKEE (reference sequence). The CDR3 DNA follows: TGTGCCAGCAGCGTCGGCGGGTATAATGAAAAACTGTTTTTT. It translates to CASSVGGYNEKLFF.

V usage is TRBV5-5 and J usage is TRBJ2-5; no clear D. Germline CDR1 and CDR2: SGHKS and YYEKEE (reference sequence). This CDR3 spans 15 amino acids. V was trimmed by 0 bases and J by 5 bases, leaving 14 bases between them. CDR3 nucleotide sequence: TGTGCCAGCAGCTTGGCGCTAGGCGGTCCGGAGACCCAGTACTTC. Its translation is CASSLALGGPETQYF.

The rearrangement joins TRBV19 to TRBJ2-3; 9 bases line up with TRBD2. Germline CDR1 LNHDA, CDR2 SQIVND (reference sequence). The V gene end was trimmed by 5 bases and the J gene end by 4 bases; junction bases not matched to a gene: 13. The CDR3 has 17 amino acids. The CDR3 DNA sequence: TGTGCCAGTAGTCCCCGCCTAGCGGGGACCACCGCAGATACGCAGTATTTT. This codes for CASSPRLAGTTADTQYF. The whole variable domain, filled in from reference TRBV19 and TRBJ2-3, reads DGGITQSPKYLFRKEGQNVTLSCEQNLNHDAMYWYRQDPGQGLRLIYYSQIVNDFQKGDIAEGYSVSREKKESFPLTVTSAQKNPTAFYLCASSPRLAGTTADTQYFGPGTRLTVL.

The V and J genes are TRBV5-6 and TRBJ2-3; no clear D gene. The germline CDR1 and CDR2 sequences are SGHDT and YYEEEE. This CDR3 is built from 13 residues. Trimming removed 0 bases at V and 1 base at J, with 3 bases between. This CDR3 reads CASSLVGTDTQYF. The DNA of the CDR3 is TGTGCCAGCAGCTTGGTAGGCACAGATACGCAGTATTTT.

This chain joins TRBV12-5 and TRBJ2-5; 7 nucleotides agree with TRBD1. V was pared by 7 bases and J by 5 bases, with 7 bases of the junction left unmatched. Per the germline V gene, CDR1 is LGHNT and CDR2 is FRNRAP. The CDR3 is 13 residues long. The DNA for the CDR3 is TGTGCTAGTGCCATGACAGGGACCGAGACCCAGTACTTC. As protein: CASAMTGTETQYF.

This clone was recorded only once. This chain links TRBV5-6 with TRBJ2-5, with D possibly being TRBD1 (6 bases). The germline V and J ends were trimmed by 5 bases and 4 bases, with 15 bases remaining between them. The V gene's germline CDR1 is SGHDT and CDR2 YYEEEE. The CDR3 runs to 14 residues. CDR3 coding DNA: TGTGCCAGCAGTCGGGTGGGGGCTATAGAGACCCAGTACTTC. It encodes CASSRVGAIETQYF.

The chain recombines TRBV28 with TRBJ2-7, with a weak D call TRBD1 (6 bases). Germline CDR1 is MDHEN and CDR2 is SYDVKM. Trimming shortened V by 6 bases and J by 3 bases, and 15 bases separated the two germline ends. CDR3 size: 14 residues. CDR3 in amino acids: CASSSPGVSYEQYF. CDR3 coding DNA: TGTGCCAGCAGCAGCCCAGGGGTAAGCTACGAGCAGTACTTC.

This chain uses TRBV19 with TRBJ1-1; D is undetermined. The V gene's germline CDR1 is LNHDA and CDR2 SQIVND (reference sequence). Trimming took 1 base from V and 8 from J, leaving 8 bases between them. CDR3 size: 12 residues. The CDR3, as DNA: TGTGCCAGTAGTATAGTAGGGAGAGAAGCTTTCTTT. Protein product: CASSIVGREAFF.

In its sample, this clone was seen once. One end of the junction varies from germline; a read error may be responsible. The gene calls are TRBV7-7 and TRBJ2-1; D remains unclear. The CDR3 is 13 amino acids. Germline values: CDR1 SSHAT, CDR2 FNYEAQ (reference sequence). CDR3 in amino acids: CASSSRYLDEQFF. CDR3 DNA: TGTGCTAGCAGCTCCCGATACTTGGATGAGCAGTTCTTC.

This chain connects TRBV5-1 to TRBJ1-1; 11 positions agree with TRBD1. V lost 6 bases and J lost 5; bases outside the gene matches: 12. Germline CDR1 SGHRS, CDR2 YFSETQ. This CDR3 spans 16 amino acids. The CDR3 loop reads CASTIQGGDRGTEAFF. The CDR3 DNA is TGCGCCAGCACGATTCAAGGGGGGGACAGGGGGACTGAAGCTTTCTTT.

This clone was counted between two and nine times. The rearrangement joins TRBV18 to TRBJ2-5; D perhaps matches TRBD2 (7 bases). Trimming left V 3 bases short and J 5 bases short, with 10 bases between. Germline CDR1 KGHSH, CDR2 LQKENI. The CDR3 consists of 13 residues. CDR3 sequence: CASSPRGRETQYF. CDR3 nucleotides: TGTGCCAGCTCACCGCGGGGGCGGGAGACCCAGTACTTC.

This chain links TRBV7-2 with TRBJ2-3; D not resolved. CDR1 and CDR2 from the germline V gene are SGHTA and FQGNSA. The CDR3 extends over 14 amino acids. Trimming left V 3 bases short and J 4 bases short, with 11 bases between. Written as DNA, the CDR3 is TGTGCCAGCAGCTTTAGAGGTCGCGCAGATACGCAGTATTTT. Translation gives CASSFRGRADTQYF.

This chain uses TRBV27 with TRBJ2-7; 7 bases map to TRBD1. The CDR3 loop spans 17 amino acids. The germline gives CDR1 MNHEY, CDR2 SMNVEV (reference sequence). V lost 2 bases and J lost 0; bases outside the gene matches: 10. The CDR3 is CASSLVPSGTVSYEQYF. The CDR3 nucleotides read TGTGCCAGCAGTTTAGTCCCATCAGGGACAGTCTCCTACGAGCAGTACTTC.

The V call is TRBV19, the J call TRBJ2-3; 8 nucleotides line up with TRBD1. V trimming: 5 bases; J trimming: 0 bases; junction bases outside the gene matches: 1. The CDR3 is 14 residues long. Germline V gene sequence: CDR1 LNHDA, CDR2 SQIVND (reference sequence). The CDR3 DNA is TGTGCCAGTAGTGGGACAGGTAGCACAGATACGCAGTATTTT. Residues: CASSGTGSTDTQYF.